This TCR beta chain was observed in a study of blood T cells in healthy people across ages. Overall study results and limits: Age advanced and TCR beta diversity per million T cells fell, roughly linearly.

A J-beta primer mix and a sample-barcoded 5' primer were used in a second PCR of roughly 6 to 12 cycles. TCRdb re-analysed the 5' RACE reads in MiXCR, keeping a single row per CDR3 protein. Altogether about 540,000 distinct CDR3 sequences are present, nearly 25% being singletons, with the ten largest covering roughly 10%. Trimming removed 3 bases at V and 0 bases at J, with 9 bases between. This CDR3 is built from 15 residues. CDR1 is KGHSH and CDR2 is LQKENI in the germline V gene. For this clonotype: Its antigen remains unidentified.

These data also formed part of another study, on T cells of mothers and their children.

Input material: blood. The origin of this receptor is a boy under 18 in good health. The chain carries TRBV18 and TRBJ1-3; D remains ambiguous. CDR3: CASSPAAGSGNTIYF. The CDR3 coding sequence is TGTGCCAGCTCACCGGCTGCGGGCTCTGGAAACACCATATATTTT.